The 28 T cell receptor beta chains below come from one sample, sequenced in a study of read filtering for tumor transcriptome and immune sequencing (dated by TCRdb to the early 2020s). The sequencing machine was an Illumina HiSeq 4000. Starting from roughly 0.4 ug RNA, TCR libraries were constructed with the Immunoverse kit using molecular barcoded adaptors that cover the alpha/delta and beta/gamma chains. In-frame beta chains were kept once TCRdb had trimmed the public reads at Q25 with fastp and called clones with MiXCR. One record per CDR3 amino acid sequence lists the most common genes and DNA. This sample lists around 35,000 distinct CDR3 sequences; about 13% were detected once. The ten largest clonotypes hold about 38% of the sample. Sequences were obtained from a population of CD138-negative cells sorted from bone marrow. The cell subset or site label of this sample denotes: bone marrow mononuclear cells depleted of CD138+ plasma/myeloma cells by negative magnetic selection. These receptors came from a donor at least 40 years old with multiple myeloma.

This clonotype was counted many times. The chain joins TRBV4-1 to TRBJ2-1; D possibly uses TRBD1 or TRBD2 (5 bases each). V lost 1 base and J 2 bases, leaving 12 bases between the germline ends. The length of the CDR3 is 16 residues. Looked up from germline, CDR1 is MGHRA and CDR2 is YSYEKL. The CDR3 DNA is TGCGCCAGCAGCCAAGTTGGGACGTATGCCTACAATGAGCAGTTCTTC. It codes for CASSQVGTYAYNEQFF.

CDR3 sequence reads: CSATARDSYEQYF. The DNA for the CDR3 is TGCAGCGCGACAGCCAGGGATAGCTACGAGCAGTACTTC. J is TRBJ2-7 and V is TRBV29-1; D is perhaps TRBD1 (5 bases). The CDR3 extends over 13 amino acids. Germline values: CDR1 SQVTM, CDR2 ANQGSEA. V was trimmed by 7 bases and J by 3 bases, leaving 16 bases between them.

This chain connects TRBV29-1 to TRBJ2-1, with 7 bases fitting TRBD2. The germline CDR1 and CDR2 sequences are SQVTM and ANQGSEA. V lost 2 bases to trimming and J lost 5 bases; unmatched junction nucleotides: 15. This CDR3 contains 17 residues. The CDR3 DNA reads as TGCAGCGTTGAACTGGGGAGGGGCGCCTCAGGGAACAATGAGCAGTTCTTC. Its translation: CSVELGRGASGNNEQFF.

In its sample, this clonotype was seen many times. The chain links TRBV6-1 to TRBJ2-5; tentative D call: TRBD1 (6 bases). CDR1 and CDR2 (germline): MNHNS, SASEGT. Trimming removed 0 bases from V and 5 bases from J, with 19 bases in between. CDR3 length equals 17 residues. The DNA for the CDR3 is TGTGCCAGCAGTGAAGCTCTAGAAACAGGGCTCCATGAGACCCAGTACTTC. Translation: CASSEALETGLHETQYF.

This clonotype has a count of ten or more. The gene calls are TRBV7-9 and TRBJ2-2; D remains unclear. V lost 5 bases and J 7 bases, leaving 5 bases between the germline ends. Germline V lookup: CDR1 SEHNR, CDR2 FQNEAQ (reference sequence). The CDR3 loop spans 11 amino acids. The CDR3 DNA sequence: TGTGCCAGCAGCACCTACGGGGAGCTGTTTTTT. Protein sequence: CASSTYGELFF.

At least ten counts were recorded for this clonotype. The chain is built from TRBV3-1 and TRBJ2-1; D is possibly TRBD2 (5 bases). Trimming took off 0 bases at V and 2 bases at J, with 11 bases between the two ends. This CDR3 has 16 residues. From germline, CDR1 is LGHDT and CDR2 YNNKEL (reference sequence). The CDR3 here is CASSQEVARAYNEQFF. CDR3 coding DNA: TGTGCCAGCAGCCAAGAGGTAGCGAGGGCCTACAATGAGCAGTTCTTC.

This clonotype was seen at least ten times. This rearrangement joins TRBV6-5 to TRBJ1-3, with no clear D. With 6 bases removed from V and 0 bases from J, the gap between germline ends came to 12 bases. CDR1 and CDR2 from the germline V gene are MNHEY and SVGAGI. This CDR3 is 15 amino acids long. CDR3 in amino acids: CASRPQALSGNTIYF. The CDR3 nucleotides read TGTGCCAGCAGGCCCCAGGCCCTCTCTGGAAACACCATATATTTT.

The chain is built from TRBV15 and TRBJ1-1; D unresolved. V dropped 0 bases and J dropped 4 bases, with 9 bases sitting between them. The germline V gene has CDR1 LNHNV and CDR2 YYDKDF (reference sequence). The CDR3 totals 14 residues. The CDR3 region has the DNA TGTGCCACCAGCAGAGAAGGGCCGGGCACTGAAGCTTTCTTT. The encoded protein is CATSREGPGTEAFF.

The rearrangement joins TRBV29-1 to TRBJ2-1; TRBD1 matches at 7 bases. V was clipped by 1 base and J by 9 bases; unmatched bases: 9. CDR3 length equals 14 residues. Germline CDR1 reads SQVTM; CDR2 reads ANQGSEA. CDR3 in DNA: TGCAGCGTTGAAGCGGGACAGCGTGGCACTGAGCAGTTCTTC. As protein: CSVEAGQRGTEQFF.

This clonotype showed up many times. The chain employs TRBV20-1 and TRBJ1-1; D call uncertain. V dropped 0 bases and J dropped 2 bases, with 13 bases sitting between them. The length of the CDR3 is 15 residues. Germline-derived CDR1 and CDR2 are DFQATT and SNEGSKA (reference sequence). CDR3 loop: CSAREPWGGNTEAFF. DNA of the CDR3: TGCAGTGCTAGAGAACCCTGGGGAGGTAACACTGAAGCTTTCTTT.

Regarding this clonotype: It may be a read error: a sequence one base away is much more abundant. As the CDR3 is not closed by the conserved phenylalanine or tryptophan, this likely results from a read error. CDR3 region: CASSLTVGTNTGELFS. The CDR3 DNA reads as TGTGCCAGCAGCTTAACTGTCGGAACGAACACCGGGGAGCTGTTTTCT. The rearrangement uses TRBV11-2 and TRBJ2-2; D is uncertain. This CDR3 is built from 16 residues. V was clipped by 2 bases and J by 0 bases, with 10 bases between them. Looked up from germline, CDR1 is SGHAT and CDR2 is FQNNGV.

At least ten counts were recorded for this clonotype. This sequence joins TRBV18 and TRBJ1-5; tentative D call: TRBD1 (5 bases). In germline, CDR1 is KGHSH, CDR2 LQKENI. Trimming cost V 5 bases and J 2 bases, with 13 bases left between them. The CDR3 contains 15 residues. As DNA, the CDR3 is TGTGCCAGCTCAAACCCCCGGGACGGCAATCAGCCCCAGCATTTT. Encoded protein: CASSNPRDGNQPQHF.

This rearrangement joins TRBV20-1 to TRBJ1-5; D may be TRBD1 (6 bases). Trimming stripped 0 bases from V and 5 bases from J, with 14 bases between. Germline V gene data show CDR1 as DFQATT and CDR2 as SNEGSKA (reference sequence). The CDR3 totals 15 residues. DNA for the CDR3: TGCAGTGCTAGAGATCGGGTACAGGGCGATCAGCCCCAGCATTTT. Translated: CSARDRVQGDQPQHF.

This clonotype occurred a few times. A far larger clone is only one base removed, so a read error is likely. This chain links TRBV3-2 with TRBJ1-1. TRBV3-2 is listed as a pseudogene. The CDR3 extends over 15 amino acids. CDR3 in DNA: TGTGCCTGCAGCCACAGCCCGCTGGTTGGGACTGAAGCTTTCTTT. Translation gives CACSHSPLVGTEAFF.

This clonotype appeared many times. V and J are TRBV19 and TRBJ2-1, with 9 bases lining up with TRBD2. Looked up from germline, CDR1 is LNHDA and CDR2 is SQIVND (reference sequence). V lost 5 bases and J lost 6; bases outside the gene matches: 8. The CDR3 sequence is 15 residues long. The CDR3 is CASSEAGGSGNEQFF. The CDR3 region has the DNA TGTGCCAGTAGTGAAGCGGGAGGCTCGGGCAATGAGCAGTTCTTC.

This clonotype was counted at least ten times. The chain couples TRBV5-6 to TRBJ2-1, with 13 bases identical to TRBD2. This CDR3 spans 16 amino acids. Germline V gives CDR1 SGHDT, CDR2 YYEEEE. Unmatched junction bases numbered 9, after V lost 4 bases and J lost 8 bases. This chain's CDR3 is CASSPALAGGLYEQFF. In nucleotides, the CDR3 is TGTGCCAGCAGCCCAGCACTAGCGGGAGGGCTTTATGAGCAGTTCTTC.

This clonotype was counted between two and nine times. The chain is built from TRBV27 and TRBJ2-7; TRBD2 aligns across 10 bases. The CDR3 has 14 amino acids. V lost 8 bases and J lost 5; bases outside the gene matches: 9. Per germline, CDR1 MNHEY and CDR2 SMNVEV (reference sequence). The CDR3 loop reads CASPPSGSPHEQYF. DNA for the CDR3: TGTGCCAGCCCTCCTAGCGGGAGTCCCCACGAGCAGTACTTC.

Of note for this clonotype: A much larger clone differs from this one at a single base, so this may be a read error. V usage is TRBV29-1 and J usage is TRBJ1-3; tentative D call: TRBD1 (6 bases). The germline V gene has CDR1 SQVTM and CDR2 ANQGSEA. The CDR3 is made up of 13 amino acids. CDR3 sequence: CSVLTGSGSTIYF. The CDR3 DNA sequence: TGCAGCGTCCTGACAGGCTCTGGAAGCACCATATATTTT.

Worth noting for this clonotype: With a much larger clone just one base away, this may be a read error. The CDR3 sequence is CTSSLVAATDTQYF. CDR3 DNA: TGTACCAGCAGCTTAGTCGCGGCCACAGATACGCAGTATTTT. V is TRBV7-2 and J is TRBJ2-3, with D uncertain. The CDR3 contains 14 residues. V was pared by 1 base and J by 2 bases, with 7 bases between. Germline V gives CDR1 SGHTA, CDR2 FQGNSA.

This clonotype was found many times. The chain employs TRBV20-1 and TRBJ2-3, with D perhaps TRBD2 (6 bases). Per the germline V gene, CDR1 is DFQATT and CDR2 is SNEGSKA (reference sequence). CDR3 size: 14 residues. Between the trimmed V and J ends, which lost 3 bases and 4 bases, there was a span of 14 bases. The CDR3 protein is CSASRDFRPDTQYF. The CDR3 coding sequence is TGCAGTGCTAGCCGGGACTTCCGACCAGATACGCAGTATTTT.

The chain employs TRBV29-1 and TRBJ2-5; unclear D gene. This CDR3 has 12 residues. CDR1 is SQVTM and CDR2 is ANQGSEA in the germline V gene. V shed 5 bases and J shed 4 bases, with 11 bases lying between them. For the CDR3, the DNA is TGCAGCGTTCCCGTGATCGGAGAGACCCAGTACTTC. As protein: CSVPVIGETQYF.

Notes on this clonotype: The CDR3 end shows no conserved phenylalanine or tryptophan, and so a read error is likely. This chain connects TRBV6-2 or TRBV6-3 to TRBJ2-7; 10 bases match TRBD2. The ends lost 5 bases at V and 7 bases at J; junction bases unmatched: 17. Per the germline V gene, CDR1 is MNHEY and CDR2 is SVGEGT. The CDR3 has 17 amino acids. CDR3 sequence (DNA): TGTGCCAGCAGTCACGCGGTAGCGGGAGGTGGAAGGAGGGAGCAGTACTGC. This translates into CASSHAVAGGGRREQYC.

This clonotype showed up many times. The CDR3 loop is CASSVMDSNTEAFF. CDR3 nucleotide sequence: TGTGCCAGCAGTGTAATGGACAGCAACACTGAAGCTTTCTTT. V and J are TRBV6-1 and TRBJ1-1, with a tentative D call TRBD1 (6 bases). With 4 bases removed from V and 2 bases from J, the gap between germline ends came to 11 bases. The CDR3 spans 14 residues. The germline V gene encodes CDR1 MNHNS and CDR2 SASEGT.

This clonotype was recorded at least ten times. The V and J genes are TRBV10-3 and TRBJ2-1; 14 nucleotides line up with TRBD2. The CDR3 is 16 residues long. Per germline, CDR1 ENHRY and CDR2 SYGVKD. V was clipped by 6 bases and J by 3 bases; unmatched bases: 4. The CDR3 bases are TGTGCCATCAGGGGGACTAGCGGGAGAAACTACAATGAGCAGTTCTTC. Encoded protein: CAIRGTSGRNYNEQFF.

This clonotype occurred many times. V is TRBV7-2 and J is TRBJ2-7; D remains ambiguous. The CDR3 runs to 13 residues. The germline V gene encodes CDR1 SGHTA and CDR2 FQGNSA. Trimming took off 6 bases at V and 1 base at J, with 10 bases between the two ends. The CDR3 loop reads CASRDRSSYEQYF. As DNA, the CDR3 is TGTGCCAGCAGGGATAGGTCTTCCTACGAGCAGTACTTC.

This clonotype was observed a single time. Given a much more abundant clone one base away, this may be a read error. V and J are TRBV6-5 and TRBJ1-1; D might be TRBD1 (6 bases). CDR1 and CDR2 (germline): MNHEY, SVGAGI. The length of the CDR3 is 14 residues. In nucleotides, the CDR3 is TGTGCCAGCAGCCGGGGGGGGCACGGCACTGAAGCTGTCTTT. This sequence encodes CASSRGGHGTEAVF.

In this sample, this clonotype turned up many times. The chain has TRBV11-2 and TRBJ2-3; the match to TRBD2 covers 11 bases. The CDR3 runs to 20 residues. V gave up 4 bases and J gave up 1 base; unmatched junction bases: 16. The germline V gene encodes CDR1 SGHAT and CDR2 FQNNGV. In nucleotides, the CDR3 is TGTGCCAGCAGCTCTCGACTAAGTAGCGGGAGGGCCGGGGGCACAGATACGCAGTATTTT. It is translated as CASSSRLSSGRAGGTDTQYF.

This clonotype was seen ten or more times. The junction differs from germline at one of its ends, possibly a read error. The chain carries TRBV6-1 and TRBJ1-1, with D possibly TRBD1 on 6 matching bases. Germline V CDR1 and CDR2: MNHNS, SASEGT. The CDR3 consists of 11 residues. In nucleotides, the CDR3 is TGTGCCAGCCGAGAAAGAGGGGGGCCCGAATTT. Its protein product is CASRERGGPEF.